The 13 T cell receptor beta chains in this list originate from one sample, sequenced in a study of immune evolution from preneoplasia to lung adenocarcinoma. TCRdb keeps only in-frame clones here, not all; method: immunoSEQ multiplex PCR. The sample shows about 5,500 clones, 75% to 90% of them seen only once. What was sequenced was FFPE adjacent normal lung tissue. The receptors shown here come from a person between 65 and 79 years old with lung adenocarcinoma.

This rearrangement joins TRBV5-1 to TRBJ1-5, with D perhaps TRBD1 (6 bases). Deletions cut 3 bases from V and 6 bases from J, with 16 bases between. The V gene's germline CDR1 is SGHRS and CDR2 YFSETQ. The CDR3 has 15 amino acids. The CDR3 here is CASSWGYRASQPQHF. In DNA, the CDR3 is TGCGCCAGCAGCTGGGGCTACAGGGCAAGTCAGCCCCAGCATTTT.

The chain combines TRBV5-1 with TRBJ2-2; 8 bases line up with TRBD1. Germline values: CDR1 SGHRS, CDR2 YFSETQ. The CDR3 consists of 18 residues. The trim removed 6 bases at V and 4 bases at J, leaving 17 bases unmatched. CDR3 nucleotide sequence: TGCGCCAGCACCCATATGACAGGGGTGAGAAGTAGCACCGGGGAGCTGTTTTTT. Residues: CASTHMTGVRSSTGELFF.

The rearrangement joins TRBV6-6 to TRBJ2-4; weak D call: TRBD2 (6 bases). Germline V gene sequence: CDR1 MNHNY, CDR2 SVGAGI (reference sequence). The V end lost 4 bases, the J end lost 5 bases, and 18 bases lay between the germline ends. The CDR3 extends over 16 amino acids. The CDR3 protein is CASSLLPGTFENIQYF. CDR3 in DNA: TGTGCCAGCAGTTTACTCCCCGGGACTTTCGAAAACATTCAGTACTTC.

This CDR3 reads CASSGFGTRINEQFF. The CDR3 region has the DNA TGTGCCAGCAGCGGCTTCGGGACTAGGATAAATGAGCAGTTCTTC. The rearrangement uses TRBV11-3 and TRBJ2-1, with 8 bases identical to TRBD2. This CDR3 comprises 15 residues. Trimming cost V 5 bases and J 7 bases; bases outside gene matches: 10. Germline CDR1 reads SGHNT; CDR2 reads YENEEA.

The CDR3 region is CASSPGTGTGSNYGYTF. Here the CDR3 DNA reads TGTGCCAGCTCTCCTGGGACTGGGACAGGTTCTAACTATGGCTACACCTTC. This chain connects TRBV18 to TRBJ1-2; 8 bases align to TRBD1. In germline, CDR1 is KGHSH, CDR2 LQKENI. The CDR3 loop spans 17 amino acids. J gave up 0 bases and V 6 bases, and 12 bases lay outside the gene matches.

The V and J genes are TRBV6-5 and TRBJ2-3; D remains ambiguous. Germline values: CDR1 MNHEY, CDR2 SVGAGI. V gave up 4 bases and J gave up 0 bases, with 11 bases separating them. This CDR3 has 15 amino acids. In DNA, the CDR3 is TGTGCCAGCAGTTCCGGGCTTTTTAGCACAGATACGCAGTATTTT. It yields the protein CASSSGLFSTDTQYF.

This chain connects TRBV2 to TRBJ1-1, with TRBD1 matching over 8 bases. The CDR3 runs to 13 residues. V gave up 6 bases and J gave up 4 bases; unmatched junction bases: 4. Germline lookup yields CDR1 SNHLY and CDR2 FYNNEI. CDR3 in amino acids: CASRGTGGTEAFF. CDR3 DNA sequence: TGTGCCAGCAGGGGGACAGGAGGCACTGAAGCTTTCTTT.

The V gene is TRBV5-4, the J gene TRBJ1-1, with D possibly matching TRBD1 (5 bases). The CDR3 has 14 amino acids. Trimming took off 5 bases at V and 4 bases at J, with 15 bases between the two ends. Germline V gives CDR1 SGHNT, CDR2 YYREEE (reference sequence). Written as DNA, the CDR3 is TGTGCCAGCAGTGAGGCAGGGATGAGCACTGAAGCTTTCTTT. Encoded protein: CASSEAGMSTEAFF.

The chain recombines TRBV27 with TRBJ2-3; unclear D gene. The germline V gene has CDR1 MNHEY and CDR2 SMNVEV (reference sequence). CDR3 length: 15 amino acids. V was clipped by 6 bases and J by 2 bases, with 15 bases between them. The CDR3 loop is CASSVTQTNTDTQYF. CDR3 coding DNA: TGTGCCAGCAGCGTTACCCAAACTAACACAGATACGCAGTATTTT.

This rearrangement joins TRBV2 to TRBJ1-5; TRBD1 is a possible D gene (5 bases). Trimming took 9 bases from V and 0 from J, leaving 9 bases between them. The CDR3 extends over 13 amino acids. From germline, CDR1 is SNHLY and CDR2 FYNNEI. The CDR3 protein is CASGRDSNQPQHF. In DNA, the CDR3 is TGTGCCAGTGGCAGGGATAGCAATCAGCCCCAGCATTTT.

In nucleotides, the CDR3 is TGTGCCAGCAGCTTAGCTTTATTTAGCGGTAGAACCTACGAGCAGTACTTC. Its protein is CASSLALFSGRTYEQYF. The V gene is TRBV7-8, the J gene TRBJ2-7, with D possibly matching TRBD2 (6 bases). CDR3 size: 17 residues. Looked up from germline, CDR1 is SGHVS and CDR2 is FQNEAQ. V lost 0 bases, J lost 2 bases, and 17 bases lay in between.

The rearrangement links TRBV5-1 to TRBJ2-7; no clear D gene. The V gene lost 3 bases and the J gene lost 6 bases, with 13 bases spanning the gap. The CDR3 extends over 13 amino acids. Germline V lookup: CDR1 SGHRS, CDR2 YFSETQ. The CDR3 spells CASSSQNSAEQYF. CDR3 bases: TGCGCCAGCAGCTCACAGAACAGTGCCGAGCAGTACTTC. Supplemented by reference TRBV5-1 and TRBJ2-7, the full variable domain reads KAGVTQTPRYLIKTRGQQVTLSCSPISGHRSVSWYQQTPGQGLQFLFEYFSETQRNKGNFPGRFSGRQFSNSRSEMNVSTLELGDSALYLCASSSQNSAEQYFGPGTRLTVT.

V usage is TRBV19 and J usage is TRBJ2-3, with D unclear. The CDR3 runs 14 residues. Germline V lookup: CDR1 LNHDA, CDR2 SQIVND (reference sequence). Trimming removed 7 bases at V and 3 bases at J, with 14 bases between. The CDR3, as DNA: TGTGCCAGTAAAGCGTTCCAGGTTACAGATACGCAGTATTTT. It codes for CASKAFQVTDTQYF.